The 8 T cell receptor beta chains listed next were all sequenced from one sample in a study of blood T cell repertoires in COVID-19. Libraries were prepared by immunoSEQ multiplex PCR; TCRdb keeps only in-frame clonotypes and omits some of them. The sample has 150,000 to 250,000 clones, 87% seen once. The specimen was PBMCs or T cells enriched from blood (not recorded which). The receptors originated from a woman aged 25 to 39 who had recovered from COVID-19.

The V gene is TRBV6-5, the J gene TRBJ2-1; D may be TRBD1 (6 bases). Germline V lookup: CDR1 MNHEY, CDR2 SVGAGI. This CDR3 contains 14 residues. The V gene lost 10 bases and the J gene lost 9 bases, with 22 bases spanning the gap. The CDR3 spells CATQREGVPSEQFF. The CDR3 nucleotides read TGTGCCACCCAGCGAGAGGGGGTTCCCAGTGAGCAGTTCTTC.

CDR3 amino acids: CASSPTFGGDYGYTF. The CDR3 DNA is TGCGCCAGCAGTCCAACCTTTGGGGGGGACTATGGCTACACCTTC. The chain links TRBV23-1 to TRBJ1-2; D is perhaps TRBD1 (5 bases). TRBV23-1 is an open reading frame whose function is uncertain. Trimming stripped 4 bases from V and 3 bases from J, with 15 bases between. The CDR3 is made up of 15 amino acids.

The chain links TRBV6-2 or TRBV6-3 to TRBJ2-7; 7 bases line up with TRBD1. The V and J ends lost 4 bases and 5 bases, in that order; junction bases with no gene match: 11. Germline V lookup: CDR1 MNHEY, CDR2 SVGEGT. The CDR3 spans 15 residues. Written as DNA, the CDR3 is TGTGCCAGCAGTTCCCGGGACAGTGGAGTCCACGAGCAGTACTTC. Protein product: CASSSRDSGVHEQYF.

The chain carries TRBV13 and TRBJ1-1, with a tentative D call TRBD1 (5 bases). The V end was cut by 5 bases, the J end by 3 bases, with 10 bases between. Germline V gene data show CDR1 as PRHDT and CDR2 as FYEKMQ (reference sequence). The CDR3 covers 13 residues. The CDR3 DNA is TGTGCCAGCAGCCACGACAGTGACACTGAAGCTTTCTTT. Translating it yields CASSHDSDTEAFF.

The chain joins TRBV5-8 to TRBJ1-3; D uncertain. The CDR3 consists of 16 residues. Germline values: CDR1 SGHTS, CDR2 YDEGEE. Trimming cost V 0 bases and J 0 bases, with 10 bases left between them. Here the CDR3 reads CASSLAAVNSGNTIYF. The CDR3 DNA is TGTGCCAGCAGCTTGGCCGCAGTTAACTCTGGAAACACCATATATTTT.

The chain recombines TRBV6-1 with TRBJ1-2; 8 positions agree with TRBD1. V was clipped by 1 base and J by 8 bases; unmatched bases: 3. Germline V gives CDR1 MNHNS, CDR2 SASEGT. This CDR3 contains 13 residues. The DNA for the CDR3 is TGTGCCAGCAGTGAAGTGGACAGGGAAGGCTACACCTTC. This sequence encodes CASSEVDREGYTF.

The rearrangement joins TRBV25-1 to TRBJ2-2; D is unresolved. Germline CDR1 reads MGHDK; CDR2 reads SYGVNS. There are 15 residues in the CDR3. V shed 3 bases and J shed 4 bases, with 12 bases lying between them. This CDR3 reads CASSDMGAVTGELFF. As DNA, the CDR3 is TGTGCCAGCAGTGATATGGGCGCAGTCACCGGGGAGCTGTTTTTT.

This chain joins TRBV19 and TRBJ2-7; D is perhaps TRBD2 (6 bases). The CDR3 totals 14 residues. The V end was cut by 2 bases, the J end by 1 base, with 9 bases between. Germline CDR1 reads LNHDA; CDR2 reads SQIVND (reference sequence). Here the CDR3 DNA reads TGTGCCAGTAGTATATCGGGAGATTCCTACGAGCAGTACTTC. Amino acids: CASSISGDSYEQYF. Complete variable domain (other parts from reference TRBV19 and TRBJ2-7): DGGITQSPKYLFRKEGQNVTLSCEQNLNHDAMYWYRQDPGQGLRLIYYSQIVNDFQKGDIAEGYSVSREKKESFPLTVTSAQKNPTAFYLCASSISGDSYEQYFGPGTRLTVT.